Below are 27 T cell receptor beta chains sequenced from a single sample in a study of T cells after posttransplantation cyclophosphamide. Control samples came 1 year after myeloablative marrow transplants with methotrexate plus calcineurin inhibitor. The method was immunoSEQ multiplex PCR; TCRdb's version includes in-frame clones alone and lacks a portion of them. The data hold more than 15,000 clones, with 85% observed a single time. The sequenced sample was PBMCs, obtained after allogeneic stem cell transplant with calcineurin inhibitor and methotrexate. The receptor source for this set is a female patient aged 18 to 35 who received an allogeneic stem cell transplant from an unrelated donor, was CMV-positive, and had acute and chronic GVHD. Some T cells may have come from the graft donor.

This clone is a singleton in its sample. This chain uses TRBV10-3 with TRBJ2-5, with 8 positions matching TRBD2. The CDR3 consists of 15 residues. CDR1 is ENHRY, CDR2 SYGVKD, per germline. V gave up 6 bases and J gave up 5 bases; unmatched junction bases: 11. Written as DNA, the CDR3 is TGTGCCATCAGCCCGGCTAGCGGGCGGGGGGAGACCCAGTACTTC. This encodes CAISPASGRGETQYF.

The chain couples TRBV27 to TRBJ2-5, with 9 nucleotides matching TRBD2. The better agreement between TRBJ2-7 and the DNA end casts doubt on the J call. CDR1 is MNHEY and CDR2 is SMNVEV in the germline V gene (reference sequence). The CDR3 is 17 amino acids. In DNA, the CDR3 is TGTGCCAGCAGTTTATCTCCGGCGCGGGAGGGAGGAATCGAGCAGTACTTC. Its protein is CASSLSPAREGGIEQYF.

V is TRBV5-6 and J is TRBJ1-4, with TRBD1 identical over 10 bases. This CDR3 comprises 14 residues. The germline CDR1 and CDR2 sequences are SGHDT and YYEEEE. J lost 8 bases, V lost 4 bases, and 5 bases had no gene match. The DNA for the CDR3 is TGTGCCAGCAGCCGGGACAGGGGAGGAGAAAAACTGTTTTTT. Its translation is CASSRDRGGEKLFF.

DNA of the CDR3: TGTGCCGGACGACTAGCGGGAGGAGAGACCCAGTACTTC. Its translation: CAGRLAGGETQYF. This chain connects TRBV5-4 to TRBJ2-5; TRBD2 matches at 13 bases. Trimming removed 10 bases from V and 4 bases from J; junction bases left unmatched: 4. Germline CDR1 is SGHNT and CDR2 is YYREEE (reference sequence). The CDR3 extends over 13 amino acids.

V is TRBV5-4 and J is TRBJ1-2; no definite D call. V was clipped by 1 base and J by 4 bases, with 14 bases between them. The CDR3 runs to 15 residues. Germline V gene sequence: CDR1 SGHNT, CDR2 YYREEE (reference sequence). The CDR3 protein is CASSLLSDLAYGYTF. Written as DNA, the CDR3 is TGTGCCAGCAGCTTGTTGTCCGATTTAGCCTATGGCTACACCTTC.

This rearrangement joins TRBV27 to TRBJ2-1, with TRBD2 as a possible D gene (6 bases). The CDR3 length is 15 residues. V dropped 6 bases and J dropped 5 bases, with 17 bases sitting between them. Germline loops: CDR1 MNHEY, CDR2 SMNVEV (reference sequence). The CDR3 sequence: CASSPRTSTDNEQFF. The CDR3 DNA reads as TGTGCCAGCAGCCCTCGTACTAGCACTGACAATGAGCAGTTCTTC.

The CDR3 loop is CASSLLAGGRGDTQYF. For the CDR3, the DNA is TGTGCCAGCAGCCTCCTAGCGGGAGGCCGGGGAGATACGCAGTATTTT. The rearrangement uses TRBV2 and TRBJ2-3; 11 bases agree with TRBD2. The CDR3 sequence is 16 residues long. V was clipped by 6 bases and J by 5 bases; unmatched bases: 10. CDR1 SNHLY and CDR2 FYNNEI come from the germline V gene.

This sequence joins TRBV4-1 and TRBJ1-4, with a weak D call TRBD1 (6 bases). Trimming stripped 4 bases from V and 8 bases from J, with 17 bases between. Germline values: CDR1 MGHRA, CDR2 YSYEKL. The CDR3 has 15 residues. The CDR3 DNA sequence: TGCGCCAGCAGCCGCTTCAGGGGATCTGGGGAAAAACTGTTTTTT. Amino acid sequence: CASSRFRGSGEKLFF.

The V gene is TRBV29-1, the J gene TRBJ1-1, with D possibly being TRBD1 (6 bases). V lost 5 bases to trimming and J lost 0 bases, with 10 bases between them. Germline CDR1 is SQVTM and CDR2 is ANQGSEA. The CDR3 is 13 amino acids. CDR3 in amino acids: CSVSQGMNTEAFF. The CDR3 nucleotides read TGCAGCGTTAGCCAGGGGATGAACACTGAAGCTTTCTTT.

This sequence joins TRBV19 and TRBJ2-6; no reliable D call. Germline CDR1 and CDR2: LNHDA and SQIVND (reference sequence). CDR3 length: 14 residues. Trimming removed 6 bases at V and 3 bases at J, with 9 bases between. The CDR3: CASSITGGANVLTF. Here the CDR3 DNA reads TGTGCCAGTAGCATCACCGGTGGGGCCAACGTCCTGACTTTC.

This clone was observed a single time. The J gene is TRBJ2-7, the V gene TRBV4-1, with D unresolved. CDR3 length: 12 residues. The germline CDR1 and CDR2 sequences are MGHRA and YSYEKL. Between the trimmed V and J ends, which lost 5 bases and 2 bases, there was a span of 7 bases. This CDR3 reads CASSSTAYEQYF. The CDR3, as DNA: TGCGCCAGCAGCTCCACAGCCTACGAGCAGTACTTC.

The V gene is TRBV5-1, the J gene TRBJ2-2; D is possibly TRBD1 (6 bases). The V and J ends lost 1 base and 5 bases respectively, with 12 bases between them. This CDR3 is built from 15 residues. The germline CDR1 and CDR2 sequences are SGHRS and YFSETQ. CDR3 in DNA: TGCGCCAGCAGCTTGACAGGGAAGGGAACCGGGGAGCTGTTTTTT. Amino acids: CASSLTGKGTGELFF.

This sequence joins TRBV27 and TRBJ1-2; 9 bases agree with TRBD1. The V gene end was trimmed by 4 bases and the J gene end by 4 bases; junction bases not matched to a gene: 1. This CDR3 is 13 amino acids long. CDR1 MNHEY and CDR2 SMNVEV come from the germline V gene (reference sequence). This CDR3 is CASSSDRGYGYTF. The CDR3 region has the DNA TGTGCCAGCAGTTCGGACAGGGGCTATGGCTACACCTTC.

This chain connects TRBV5-1 to TRBJ2-7, with TRBD1 as a possible D gene (6 bases). The CDR3 runs 13 residues. The V end was cut by 0 bases, the J end by 7 bases, with 11 bases between. CDR1 and CDR2 (germline): SGHRS, YFSETQ. The CDR3 loop reads CASSLGTVKEQYF. In nucleotides, the CDR3 is TGCGCCAGCAGCTTGGGGACAGTAAAAGAGCAGTACTTC.

This clone turned up a few times. The chain uses TRBV4-1 and TRBJ1-1, with 7 bases identical to TRBD1. This CDR3 contains 16 residues. Germline V CDR1 and CDR2: MGHRA, YSYEKL. V lost 1 base, J lost 3 bases, and 8 bases stayed unmatched. The CDR3 region is CASSQVRDRADTEAFF. The CDR3 nucleotides read TGCGCCAGCAGCCAAGTCCGGGACAGAGCAGACACTGAAGCTTTCTTT.

The chain is built from TRBV18 and TRBJ1-2; 8 bases match TRBD1. The CDR3 runs to 15 residues. From germline, CDR1 is KGHSH and CDR2 LQKENI. V trimming: 4 bases; J trimming: 5 bases; junction bases outside the gene matches: 9. Here the CDR3 DNA reads TGTGCCAGCTCACTCCAGGGGGCGCTGGGGTATGGCTACACCTTC. It is translated as CASSLQGALGYGYTF.

This clone was counted only a few times. The chain employs TRBV14 and TRBJ2-7; D remains unclear. Germline CDR1 is SGHDN and CDR2 is FVKESK. CDR3 length equals 13 residues. V gave up 4 bases and J gave up 3 bases, with 10 bases separating them. The CDR3 spells CASSPLGGYEQYF. The DNA of the CDR3 is TGTGCCAGCAGCCCCCTCGGCGGCTACGAGCAGTACTTC.

In this sample, this clone turned up a few times. The rearrangement joins TRBV6-5 to TRBJ1-2; 10 bases match TRBD1. The CDR3 runs 14 residues. Unmatched junction bases numbered 4, after V lost 1 base and J lost 8 bases. Germline V gene sequence: CDR1 MNHEY, CDR2 SVGAGI. The CDR3 DNA follows: TGTGCCAGCAGTTACTTACGGGACAGGGGCGGCTACACCTTC. Amino acid sequence: CASSYLRDRGGYTF.

This chain links TRBV19 with TRBJ2-2, with D possibly being TRBD1 (6 bases). Trimming pared 4 bases from V and 2 bases from J, leaving 11 bases between. The CDR3 runs 15 residues. The germline V gene has CDR1 LNHDA and CDR2 SQIVND (reference sequence). CDR3 region: CASSRTEHNTGELFF. DNA for the CDR3: TGTGCCAGTAGTAGGACAGAGCATAACACCGGGGAGCTGTTTTTT.

The chain links TRBV19 to TRBJ2-7; D is perhaps TRBD1 (5 bases). Trimming pared 4 bases from V and 2 bases from J, leaving 9 bases between. This CDR3 has 13 amino acids. Germline V CDR1 and CDR2: LNHDA, SQIVND (reference sequence). CDR3 bases: TGTGCCAGTAGTACGACAGTCACCTACGAGCAGTACTTC. This translates into CASSTTVTYEQYF.

The V gene is TRBV18, the J gene TRBJ2-7; 8 positions agree with TRBD1. This CDR3 has 15 residues. Trimming cost V 5 bases and J 0 bases; bases outside gene matches: 6. Germline V gives CDR1 KGHSH, CDR2 LQKENI. The CDR3 DNA sequence: TGTGCCAGCTCAATAGGACAGGGCAGCTCCTACGAGCAGTACTTC. The encoded protein is CASSIGQGSSYEQYF. Looking up the rest from reference TRBV18 and TRBJ2-7 gives the full variable domain: NAGVMQNPRHLVRRRGQEARLRCSPMKGHSHVYWYRQLPEEGLKFMVYLQKENIIDESGMPKERFSAEFPKEGPSILRIQQVVRGDSAAYFCASSIGQGSSYEQYFGPGTRLTVT.

This chain uses TRBV14 with TRBJ2-5; 11 bases are a match to TRBD2. The CDR3 has 18 residues. V gave up 0 bases and J gave up 4 bases; unmatched junction bases: 10. Germline-derived CDR1 and CDR2 are SGHDN and FVKESK. The DNA for the CDR3 is TGTGCCAGCAGCCAAGAGGGGCTAGCGGGAGGTGGTGGAGAGACCCAGTACTTC. Protein: CASSQEGLAGGGGETQYF.

The V gene is TRBV15, the J gene TRBJ2-1; 7 nucleotides match TRBD1. Germline trimming cut 5 bases from V and 0 bases from J; bases unmatched to any gene: 4. The CDR3 has 15 amino acids. CDR1 and CDR2 from the germline V gene are LNHNV and YYDKDF (reference sequence). This CDR3 reads CATSLTGSSYNEQFF. The CDR3 nucleotides read TGTGCCACCAGCCTGACAGGGAGCTCCTACAATGAGCAGTTCTTC.

CDR3 sequence reads: CAIRGGGGTEAFF. CDR3 coding DNA: TGTGCCATCCGGGGGGGCGGAGGCACTGAAGCTTTCTTT. The chain is built from TRBV19 and TRBJ1-1, with a possible D match to TRBD1 (6 bases). The CDR3 totals 13 residues. In germline, CDR1 is LNHDA, CDR2 SQIVND (reference sequence). V lost 10 bases and J lost 4, with 16 bases in between.

This rearrangement joins TRBV7-2 to TRBJ2-7, with 13 bases that match TRBD2. CDR1 is SGHTA, CDR2 FQGNSA, per germline. Trimming removed 4 bases from V and 3 bases from J; junction bases left unmatched: 6. CDR3 length: 16 residues. The CDR3 here is CASSSRTSGSRYEQYF. The CDR3 DNA reads TGTGCCAGCAGCTCTAGGACTAGCGGGAGTCGCTACGAGCAGTACTTC. The full variable domain, in which reference TRBV7-2 and TRBJ2-7 provide the parts outside the CDR3, is GAGVSQSPSNKVTEKGKDVELRCDPISGHTALYWYRQSLGQGLEFLIYFQGNSAPDKSGLPSDRFSAERTGGSVSTLTIQRTQQEDSAVYLCASSSRTSGSRYEQYFGPGTRLTVT.

This chain links TRBV30 with TRBJ2-3, with 7 bases matching TRBD1. CDR1 is GTSNPN and CDR2 is SVGIG in the germline V gene (reference sequence). V lost 3 bases and J lost 12; bases outside the gene matches: 9. The CDR3 extends over 12 amino acids. The CDR3 loop is CAWRGPGQSQYF. The CDR3 DNA reads as TGTGCCTGGAGGGGCCCGGGACAGTCCCAGTATTTT.

The chain is built from TRBV28 and TRBJ1-3; tentative D call: TRBD1 (5 bases). The CDR3 has 13 amino acids. V shed 7 bases and J shed 8 bases, with 15 bases lying between them. From germline, CDR1 is MDHEN and CDR2 SYDVKM. CDR3 in amino acids: CASIGAALHTIYF. In nucleotides, the CDR3 is TGTGCCAGCATAGGGGCTGCCCTCCACACCATATATTTT.